The rows below give T cell receptor beta chains drawn from one sample of a study of T-cell reconstitution after alpha-beta-depleted transplantation in children. TCRdb reanalysed the PCR reads using MiXCR and keeps one entry per CDR3 protein. In the table there are under 250,000 distinct CDR3 sequences, about 15% of which are singletons. The material sequenced was PBMCs, mostly from graft donor cells, taken 360 days after TCRalphabeta/CD19-depleted stem cell transplant. These receptors all come from a male patient between 2 and 9 years old who had a stem cell transplant for acute lymphoblastic leukemia, so the T cells may come from the graft donor. Each CDR3 is given with its conserved first and last residue. A D gene is named only where the DNA matches it firmly. The size field is filled for only some rows; it gives once, few, many or a size class.

clone size	V gene	D gene	J gene	CDR3 protein	CDR3 DNA
NA	TRBV4-3	NA	TRBJ1-4	CASSQNDRNNEKLFF	TGCGCCAGCAGCCAGAACGACAGGAACAATGAAAAACTGTTTTTT
NA	TRBV2	NA	TRBJ2-1	CASSAPPEWAPSYNEQFF	TGTGCCAGCAGCGCTCCGCCTGAGTGGGCTCCCTCCTACAATGAGCAGTTCTTC
many	TRBV20-1	NA	TRBJ2-6	CSASTGEDSGANVLTF	TGCAGTGCTAGTACTGGCGAAGACTCTGGGGCCAACGTCCTGACTTTC
many	TRBV18	TRBD1	TRBJ1-1	CASSPAGTGQNTEAFF	TGTGCCAGCTCACCGGCAGGGACAGGGCAAAACACTGAAGCTTTCTTT
few	TRBV20-1	TRBD1	TRBJ1-6	CSATDLQGADSPLHF	TGCAGTGCTACCGACCTACAGGGGGCCGATTCACCCCTCCACTTT
few	TRBV7-8	NA	TRBJ1-2	CASSSVRYGYTF	TGTGCCAGCAGCTCGGTCCGCTATGGCTACACCTTC
few	TRBV7-9	NA	TRBJ2-1	CASSQALGQLYNEQFF	TGTGCCAGCAGCCAAGCGTTGGGACAACTCTACAATGAGCAGTTCTTC
few	TRBV11-2	NA	TRBJ2-5	CASSLGGVQETQYF	TGTGCCAGCAGCTTAGGCGGGGTTCAAGAGACCCAGTACTTC
NA	TRBV27	NA	TRBJ2-2	CASRRAAIPFGSGELFF	TGTGCCAGCAGGAGAGCGGCGATCCCCTTCGGGTCCGGGGAGCTGTTTTTT
few	TRBV5-1	NA	TRBJ1-3	CASSLVRAFGGNTIYF	TGCGCCAGCAGCTTGGTTCGAGCCTTCGGCGGAAACACCATATATTTT
NA	TRBV5-1	NA	TRBJ2-7	CASILSYEQYF	TGCGCCAGCATCCTCTCTTACGAGCAGTACTTC
NA	TRBV30	TRBD1	TRBJ1-4	CASRDRDEKLFF	TGTGCCTCCCGGGACAGGGATGAAAAACTGTTTTTT
few	TRBV11-2	TRBD2	TRBJ2-3	CASSPGLAGTITDTQYF	TGTGCCAGCAGCCCGGGACTAGCGGGGACCATCACAGATACGCAGTATTTT
few	TRBV5-1	TRBD1	TRBJ1-2	CASSTGTGLVRGYTF	TGCGCCAGCAGCACCGGGACAGGGCTAGTAAGGGGCTACACCTTC
few	TRBV12-3/TRBV12-4	TRBD2	TRBJ2-1	CASGLVYEQFF	TGTGCCAGCGGACTAGTTTATGAGCAGTTCTTC
NA	TRBV5-6	NA	TRBJ1-6	CASSLRQGFSSYNSPLHF	TGTGCCAGCAGCTTGCGGCAGGGCTTCAGCTCCTATAATTCACCCCTCCACTTT
few	TRBV29-1	NA	TRBJ2-7	CSVAVQGEQYF	TGCAGCGTTGCAGTACAAGGGGAGCAGTACTTC
NA	TRBV10-3	TRBD2	TRBJ2-3	CAISDPLTSGSTDTQYF	TGTGCCATCAGTGACCCTCTGACTAGCGGAAGCACAGATACGCAGTATTTT
NA	TRBV10-3	NA	TRBJ1-6	CAISDELRVPNSPLHF	TGTGCCATCAGTGATGAACTCAGGGTTCCTAATTCACCCCTCCACTTT
few	TRBV20-1	NA	TRBJ2-3	CSAHLTGASTDTQYF	TGCAGTGCCCACCTCACCGGGGCTAGCACAGATACGCAGTATTTT
few	TRBV20-1	NA	TRBJ2-5	CSARGIPETQYF	TGCAGTGCCCGAGGTATCCCAGAGACCCAGTACTTC
NA	TRBV5-1	TRBD1	TRBJ1-2	CASSGGQGLYGYTF	TGCGCCAGCAGCGGGGGACAGGGCCTTTATGGCTACACCTTC
NA	TRBV27	NA	TRBJ1-5	CASSARPGGSNQPQHF	TGTGCCAGCAGTGCCCGACCTGGGGGGAGCAATCAGCCCCAGCATTTT
NA	TRBV2	TRBD1	TRBJ2-7	CASTYPGGTGSYEQYF	TGTGCCAGCACCTACCCAGGTGGGACAGGGAGCTACGAGCAGTACTTC
NA	TRBV7-3	NA	TRBJ2-2	CASSPGDLYTGELFF	TGTGCCAGCAGCCCCGGGGACCTATACACCGGGGAGCTGTTTTTT
NA	TRBV5-5	NA	TRBJ1-5	CASSPHREDQPQHF	TGTGCCAGCAGCCCCCACAGGGAGGATCAGCCCCAGCATTTT
NA	TRBV18	NA	TRBJ1-1	CASSDTRATEAFF	TGTGCCAGCTCAGACACCAGAGCCACTGAAGCTTTCTTT
NA	TRBV28	NA	TRBJ2-1	CASQWGLYEQFF	TGTGCCAGCCAATGGGGGTTGTATGAGCAGTTCTTC
few	TRBV5-1	NA	TRBJ2-5	CASSLSSGMAIGETQYF	TGCGCCAGCAGCTTGTCCTCCGGCATGGCCATCGGGGAGACCCAGTACTTC
NA	TRBV5-1	TRBD2	TRBJ2-1	CASRVPSGGAGEQFF	TGCGCCAGCAGAGTACCTAGCGGGGGGGCCGGTGAGCAGTTCTTC
NA	TRBV24-1	NA	TRBJ2-4	CATSDRGKNIQYF	TGTGCCACCAGTGACAGAGGAAAAAACATTCAGTACTTC
few	TRBV7-9	NA	TRBJ2-1	CASSLTLTTTLYNEQFF	TGTGCCAGCAGCTTAACCCTGACTACCACCCTATACAATGAGCAGTTCTTC
many	TRBV12-3/TRBV12-4	NA	TRBJ2-5	CASSSGLGETQYF	TGTGCCAGCAGTTCAGGGTTAGGCGAGACCCAGTACTTC
few	TRBV10-3	NA	TRBJ2-1	CAISESGDHYNEQFF	TGTGCCATCAGTGAGTCAGGGGATCACTACAATGAGCAGTTCTTC
many	TRBV20-1	NA	TRBJ1-1	CSARDFGVTEAFF	TGCAGTGCTAGAGATTTCGGGGTCACTGAAGCTTTCTTT
NA	TRBV6-2/TRBV6-3	NA	TRBJ1-2	CASSLLSRQTNYGYTF	TGTGCCAGCAGTCTCCTTTCACGACAGACTAACTATGGCTACACCTTC
NA	TRBV30	TRBD2	TRBJ2-1	CAWSGGGEQFF	TGTGCCTGGAGTGGGGGGGGTGAGCAGTTCTTC
few	TRBV29-1	NA	TRBJ2-7	CSVMSDRNSYEQYF	TGCAGCGTTATGTCCGACAGAAACTCCTACGAGCAGTACTTC
few	TRBV20-1	TRBD1	TRBJ1-5	CSARDPGQGNQPQHF	TGCAGTGCTAGAGATCCGGGACAGGGGAATCAGCCCCAGCATTTT
few	TRBV7-6	NA	TRBJ2-7	CASSLRPGTAYYEQYF	TGTGCCAGCAGCTTACGACCCGGGACTGCTTACTACGAGCAGTACTTC
few	TRBV7-2	NA	TRBJ1-4	CASSLVGKLFF	TGTGCCAGCAGCTTAGTTGGGAAACTGTTTTTT
many	TRBV4-3	TRBD1	TRBJ2-2	CASSQDLGQGIGELFF	TGCGCCAGCAGCCAAGATCTCGGACAGGGAATCGGGGAGCTGTTTTTT
few	TRBV15	NA	TRBJ2-3	CATSRDPEDTQYF	TGTGCCACCAGCAGAGATCCAGAAGATACGCAGTATTTT
few	TRBV6-1	NA	TRBJ2-7	CASLSRSSYEQYF	TGTGCCAGCCTCAGCCGGAGCTCCTACGAGCAGTACTTC
many	TRBV6-2/TRBV6-3	NA	TRBJ2-7	CASSYSGVSVSYEQYF	TGTGCCAGCAGTTACAGTGGGGTATCGGTGTCCTACGAGCAGTACTTC
few	TRBV7-9	NA	TRBJ1-6	CASSLLDSPLHF	TGTGCCAGCAGCCTCCTCGATTCACCCCTCCACTTT
NA	TRBV4-2	NA	TRBJ1-1	CASSQHSQEFSEAFF	TGTGCCAGCAGCCAGCACAGCCAGGAGTTCAGTGAAGCTTTCTTT
few	TRBV10-3	TRBD1	TRBJ2-7	CAIGTEPSEQYF	TGTGCCATCGGGACAGAACCCTCCGAGCAGTACTTC